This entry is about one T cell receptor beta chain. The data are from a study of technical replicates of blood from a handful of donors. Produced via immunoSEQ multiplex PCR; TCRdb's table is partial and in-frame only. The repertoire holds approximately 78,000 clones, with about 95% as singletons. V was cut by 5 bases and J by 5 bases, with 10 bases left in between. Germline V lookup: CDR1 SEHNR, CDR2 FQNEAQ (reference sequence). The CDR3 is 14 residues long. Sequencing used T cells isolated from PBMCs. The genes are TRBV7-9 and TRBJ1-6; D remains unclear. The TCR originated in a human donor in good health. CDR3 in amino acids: CASSPTSHNSPLHF. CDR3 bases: TGTGCCAGCAGCCCCACCAGTCATAATTCACCCCTCCACTTT.